This TCR beta chain stems from a study of blood T cells in healthy people across ages. Each donor was a healthy Caucasian individual from Russia, aged about 6 to 100. Each individual donor underwent a draw of roughly 10 milliliters of peripheral blood. CDR3 length equals 14 residues. Germline V gene data show CDR1 as DFQATT and CDR2 as SNEGSKA (reference sequence). V lost 6 bases, J lost 2 bases, and 15 bases lay in between. Primers used in a second PCR of roughly 7 to 11 cycles were a sample-barcoded 5' primer and a J-beta primer mix. MiXCR, run by TCRdb on the 5' RACE reads, gives a single entry per CDR3 protein. The sample includes some 730,000 distinct CDR3 sequences, about 24% of them seen just once.

Sequencing was performed on blood. V usage is TRBV20-1 and J usage is TRBJ2-3; D not certain. The clonotype originates from an older man in good health. The DNA for the CDR3 is TGCAGTGCGCCGTTAGGCGCGCCCACAGATACGCAGTATTTT. It yields the protein CSAPLGAPTDTQYF.